This TCR beta chain originates from a study of OX40 agonist ivuxolimab in advanced cancers. For the study at large: Ivuxolimab, an antibody that agonizes OX40 (CD134), was administered to the patients. The patients received ivuxolimab by intravenous route every 2 weeks at 0.01 to 10 mg/kg. Aged about 23 to 80 with a mean of 60 years, they were about 78% male.

Germline CDR1 MNHNY, CDR2 SVGAGI (reference sequence). The CDR3 has 14 residues. Trimming cost V 3 bases and J 0 bases, with 3 bases left between them. General observations from the study: There was clonal expansion of CD4+ and CD8+ blood T cells by week 6 at 0.1 to 3.0 mg/kg.

Only in-frame clones appear in the TCRdb table, and some are missing; sequencing was by immunoSEQ multiplex PCR. The sample has about 46,000 clones; 82% are singletons. Remarks on this clone: Its antigen is not known.

The V and J genes are TRBV6-6 and TRBJ2-6, with unresolved D. The sequence derives from an adult with an advanced solid tumor such as melanoma, head and neck, liver or kidney cancer. The sequencing here drew on CD4+ or CD8+ T cells sorted from blood, taken in a trial of the OX40 agonist ivuxolimab. CDR3 residues: CASSYGSGANVLTF. Here the CDR3 DNA reads TGTGCCAGCAGTTATGGCTCTGGGGCCAACGTCCTGACTTTC.